This is a list of T cell receptor beta chains from one sample in a study of cytomegalovirus exposure and HLA in healthy donors. Clones were read by immunoSEQ multiplex PCR, and TCRdb kept only the in-frame ones, dropping some. This table holds some 110,000 clones, less than 80% found once. The sequenced material came from PBMCs. Every receptor here comes from a woman aged 25 to 39 in good health and CMV-seronegative. The CDR3 runs from the conserved cysteine through the conserved F or W. D genes are given only for firm matches. Size is omitted from some rows. Given values are once, few, many or a class for expanded clones.

D gene	V gene	J gene	clone size	CDR3 protein	CDR3 DNA
.	TRBV28	TRBJ1-1	.	CASSLFSGGGDTEAFF	TGTGCCAGCAGTTTATTTTCGGGGGGAGGGGACACTGAAGCTTTCTTT
TRBD1	TRBV30	TRBJ1-4	.	CAWSVGDREKLFF	TGTGCCTGGAGTGTAGGGGACAGGGAAAAACTGTTTTTT
.	TRBV5-4	TRBJ1-1	few	CASSLDRNTEAFF	TGTGCCAGCAGCCTGGACAGGAACACTGAAGCTTTCTTT
.	TRBV5-1	TRBJ1-1	.	CASSLKLNTEAFF	TGCGCCAGCAGCTTAAAGCTGAACACTGAAGCTTTCTTT
.	TRBV7-3	TRBJ2-1	.	CASSFGSGGISYNEQFF	TGTGCCAGCAGCTTCGGTAGCGGCGGGATCTCCTACAATGAGCAGTTCTTC
TRBD1	TRBV29-1	TRBJ1-5	.	CSVLDRGHGNQPQHF	TGCAGCGTCTTGGACAGGGGGCATGGCAATCAGCCCCAGCATTTT
.	TRBV6-1	TRBJ2-4	.	CASSEVSVLAKNIQYF	TGTGCCAGCAGTGAAGTGAGCGTCCTAGCCAAAAACATTCAGTACTTC
.	TRBV7-8	TRBJ2-7	.	CASSSRLLSYEQYF	TGTGCCAGCAGCTCTAGACTACTATCCTACGAGCAGTACTTC
.	TRBV2	TRBJ1-4	.	CASSDRVANEKLLF	TGTGCCAGCAGTGACCGGGTGGCTAATGAAAAACTGCTTTTT
.	TRBV15	TRBJ2-1	.	CATSRDTGGNEQFF	TGTGCCACCAGCAGAGATACCGGGGGCAATGAGCAGTTCTTC
.	TRBV18	TRBJ2-4	.	CASSPQVGGAKNIQYF	TGTGCCAGCTCACCCCAAGTAGGGGGAGCCAAGAACATTCAGTACTTC
TRBD1	TRBV9	TRBJ1-2	.	CASSDRTGSGYTF	TGTGCCAGCAGCGACAGGACAGGGTCTGGCTACACCTTC
.	TRBV11-2	TRBJ1-6	.	CASSLGSRVGSPLHF	TGTGCCAGCAGCTTAGGATCCAGGGTTGGCTCACCCCTCCACTTT
TRBD1	TRBV7-2	TRBJ2-7	few	CASSLATGGSYEQYF	TGTGCCAGCAGCTTAGCGACAGGGGGTTCCTACGAGCAGTACTTC
.	TRBV20-1	TRBJ2-7	.	CSAQLGLEQYF	TGCAGTGCCCAACTAGGTCTCGAGCAGTACTTC
TRBD2	TRBV5-1	TRBJ2-1	few	CASSTTSGYNEQFF	TGCGCCAGCAGCACCACTAGCGGCTACAATGAGCAGTTCTTC
.	TRBV6-5	TRBJ1-1	.	CASSYSTGWNTEAFF	TGTGCCAGCAGTTACTCGACAGGCTGGAACACTGAAGCTTTCTTT
TRBD1	TRBV28	TRBJ1-5	.	CASSLGIQRSGTGVGPQHF	TGTGCCAGCAGTTTAGGCATTCAGCGTTCAGGGACAGGGGTAGGTCCCCAGCATTTT
TRBD1	TRBV6-5	TRBJ1-5	.	CASSYSGTGGQPQHF	TGTGCCAGCAGTTACAGCGGGACAGGGGGTCAGCCCCAGCATTTT